The TCR beta chain described here comes from a study of beta chain features in type 1 diabetes. The V and J ends lost 5 bases and 3 bases respectively, with 14 bases between them. There are 14 residues in the CDR3. Germline CDR1 reads LNHDA; CDR2 reads SQIVND (reference sequence). The investigators reverse transcribed all of the isolated RNA, so they sequenced expressed TCRB transcripts. Profiled with immunoSEQ multiplex PCR; TCRdb holds only in-frame clones, not every one. The sample lists roughly 290,000 clones; 14% to 15% were seen once. Whole-study findings and limits: TCRB CDR3 length was moderately but significantly reduced in all four CD4+ subsets of Type 1 diabetes patients.

As to this clone: Its antigen remains unknown.

This TCR was recovered from a man aged 18 to 29 with type 1 diabetes. The gene calls are TRBV19 and TRBJ2-7; perhaps TRBD1 as D (5 bases). The source material was naive CD4+ T cells from blood. Here the CDR3 reads CASSATVWDYEQYF. CDR3 bases: TGTGCCAGTAGTGCGACAGTATGGGACTACGAGCAGTACTTC.